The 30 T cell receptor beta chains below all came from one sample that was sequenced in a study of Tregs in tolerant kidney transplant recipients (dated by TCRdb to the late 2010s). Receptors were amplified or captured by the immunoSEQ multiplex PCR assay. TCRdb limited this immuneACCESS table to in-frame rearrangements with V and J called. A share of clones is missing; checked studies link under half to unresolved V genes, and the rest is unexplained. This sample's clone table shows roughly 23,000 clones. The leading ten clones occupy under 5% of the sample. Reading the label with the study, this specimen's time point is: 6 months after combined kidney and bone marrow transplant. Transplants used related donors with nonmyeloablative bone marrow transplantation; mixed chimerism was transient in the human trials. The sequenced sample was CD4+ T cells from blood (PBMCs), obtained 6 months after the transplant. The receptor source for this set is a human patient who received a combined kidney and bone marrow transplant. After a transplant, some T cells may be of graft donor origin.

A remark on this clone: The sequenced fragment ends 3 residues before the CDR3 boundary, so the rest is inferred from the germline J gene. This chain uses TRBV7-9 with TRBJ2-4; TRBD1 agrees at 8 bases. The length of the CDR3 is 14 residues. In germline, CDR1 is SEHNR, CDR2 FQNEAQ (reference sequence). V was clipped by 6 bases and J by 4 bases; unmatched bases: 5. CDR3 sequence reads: CASSNGQGKNIQYF. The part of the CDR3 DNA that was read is TGTGCCAGCAGTAATGGACAGGGTAAAAACATT.

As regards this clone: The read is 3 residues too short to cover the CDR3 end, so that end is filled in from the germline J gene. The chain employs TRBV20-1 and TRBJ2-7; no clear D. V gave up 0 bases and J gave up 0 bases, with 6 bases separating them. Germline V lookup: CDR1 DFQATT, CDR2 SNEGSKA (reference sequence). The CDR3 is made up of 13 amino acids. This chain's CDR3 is CSARDFSSYEQYF. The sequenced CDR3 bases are TGCAGTGCTAGAGATTTTAGCTCCTACGAG.

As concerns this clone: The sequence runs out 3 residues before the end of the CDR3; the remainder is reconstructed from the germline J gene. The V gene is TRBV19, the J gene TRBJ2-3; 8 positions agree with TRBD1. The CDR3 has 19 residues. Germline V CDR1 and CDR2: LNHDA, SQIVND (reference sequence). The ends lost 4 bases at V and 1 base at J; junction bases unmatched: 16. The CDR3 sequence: CASSTTILGQGHRTDTQYF. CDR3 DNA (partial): TGTGCCAGTAGTACGACGATCTTAGGACAGGGCCATCGCACAGATACG.

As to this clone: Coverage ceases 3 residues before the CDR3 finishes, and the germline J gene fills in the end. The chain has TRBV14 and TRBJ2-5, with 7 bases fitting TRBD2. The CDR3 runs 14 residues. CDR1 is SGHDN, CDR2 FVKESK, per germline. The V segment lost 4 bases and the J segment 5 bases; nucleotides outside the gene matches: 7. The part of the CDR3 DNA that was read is TGTGCCAGCAGCCCGCGGGAGTGGAGTGAGACC. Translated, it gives CASSPREWSET. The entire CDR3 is CASSPREWSETQYF.

The CDR3 loop is CASSLGAQNSGNTIYF. The DNA read from the CDR3 is TGTGCCAGCAGCTTAGGGGCCCAGAACTCTGGAAACACC. The chain carries TRBV7-8 and TRBJ1-3; no definite D call. The DNA ends 3 residues before the CDR3 does, and the rest of the CDR3 is filled in from the germline J gene. Germline V lookup: CDR1 SGHVS, CDR2 FQNEAQ. The germline V and J ends were trimmed by 1 base and 0 bases, with 10 bases remaining between them. This CDR3 spans 16 amino acids.

Partial CDR3 DNA: TGTGCCATCAAGGGGGCGTCGGAAAACATT. Translated, it gives CAIKGASENI. The complete CDR3 protein is CAIKGASENIQYF. The chain has TRBV10-3 and TRBJ2-4; TRBD1 aligns across 7 bases. The read terminates 3 residues before the CDR3 end, so the remaining end is supplied by the germline J gene. This CDR3 is built from 13 residues. The ends lost 7 bases at V and 5 bases at J; junction bases unmatched: 5. CDR1 is ENHRY, CDR2 SYGVKD, per germline.

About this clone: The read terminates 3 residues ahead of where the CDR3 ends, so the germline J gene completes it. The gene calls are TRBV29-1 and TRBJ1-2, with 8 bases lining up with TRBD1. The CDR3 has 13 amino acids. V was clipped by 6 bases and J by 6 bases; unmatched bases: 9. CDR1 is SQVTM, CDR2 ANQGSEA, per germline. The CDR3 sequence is CSVLYRGLHGYTF. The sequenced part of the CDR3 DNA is TGCAGCGTCCTATACAGGGGGTTGCATGGC.

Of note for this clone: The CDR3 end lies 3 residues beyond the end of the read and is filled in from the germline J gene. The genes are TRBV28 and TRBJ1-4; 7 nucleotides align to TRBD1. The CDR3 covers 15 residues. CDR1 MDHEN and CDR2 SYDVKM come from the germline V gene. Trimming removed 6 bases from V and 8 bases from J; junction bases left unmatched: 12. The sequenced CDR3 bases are TGTGCCAGCAGCCAGACCTTACCGGGACAGGAAAAA. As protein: CASSQTLPGQEK. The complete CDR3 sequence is CASSQTLPGQEKLFF.

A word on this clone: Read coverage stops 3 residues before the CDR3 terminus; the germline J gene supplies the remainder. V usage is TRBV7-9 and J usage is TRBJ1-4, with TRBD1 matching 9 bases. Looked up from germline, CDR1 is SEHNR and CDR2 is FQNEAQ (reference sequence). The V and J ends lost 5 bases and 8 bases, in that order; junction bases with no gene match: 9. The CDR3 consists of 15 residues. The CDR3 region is CASSAIQGAGEKLFF. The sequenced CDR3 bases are TGTGCCAGCAGCGCCATACAGGGGGCTGGGGAAAAA.

The part of the CDR3 DNA that was read is TGTGCCAGCAGTGGCGCGGGTGGGGAAGGGACC. It is translated as CASSGAGGEGT. The whole CDR3 sequence reads CASSGAGGEGTQYF. The chain has TRBV6-2 or TRBV6-3 and TRBJ2-5, with D perhaps matching TRBD2 (5 bases). The DNA ends 3 residues before the CDR3 does, and the rest of the CDR3 is filled in from the germline J gene. Trimming left V 5 bases short and J 7 bases short, with 17 bases between. This CDR3 is 14 amino acids long. In germline, CDR1 is MNHEY, CDR2 SVGEGT.

Partial CDR3 DNA: TGTGCCAGCAGCAATAGCGGGAAAGTAACCTACGAG. Protein product: CASSNSGKVTYE. The whole CDR3 reads CASSNSGKVTYEQYF. This chain uses TRBV11-2 with TRBJ2-7, with 8 bases that match TRBD2. The missing CDR3 end, 3 residues past where the read stops, is filled in from the germline J gene. CDR1 is SGHAT, CDR2 FQNNGV, per germline. J lost 2 bases, V lost 5 bases, and 8 bases had no gene match. The CDR3 consists of 15 residues.

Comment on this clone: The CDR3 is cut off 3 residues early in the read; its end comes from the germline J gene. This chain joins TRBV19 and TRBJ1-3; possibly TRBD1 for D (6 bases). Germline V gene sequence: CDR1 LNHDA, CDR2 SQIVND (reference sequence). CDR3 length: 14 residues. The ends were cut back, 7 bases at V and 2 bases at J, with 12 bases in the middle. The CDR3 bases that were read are TGTGCCAGTAACTCTCCAGGGGCTGGAAACACC. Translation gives CASNSPGAGNT. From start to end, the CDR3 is CASNSPGAGNTIYF.

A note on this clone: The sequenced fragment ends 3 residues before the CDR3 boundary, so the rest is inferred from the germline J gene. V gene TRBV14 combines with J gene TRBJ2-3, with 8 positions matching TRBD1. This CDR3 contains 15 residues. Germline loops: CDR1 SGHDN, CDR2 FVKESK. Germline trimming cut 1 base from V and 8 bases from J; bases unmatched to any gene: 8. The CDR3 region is CASSQVAGGHGTQYF. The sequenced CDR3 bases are TGTGCCAGCAGCCAAGTAGCAGGGGGCCACGGTACG.

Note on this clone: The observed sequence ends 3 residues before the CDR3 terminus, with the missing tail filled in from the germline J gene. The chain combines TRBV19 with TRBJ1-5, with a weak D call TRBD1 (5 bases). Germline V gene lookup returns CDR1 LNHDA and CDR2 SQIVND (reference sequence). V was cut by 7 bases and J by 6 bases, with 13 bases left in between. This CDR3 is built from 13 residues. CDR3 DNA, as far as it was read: TGTGCCAGTACCCAAATCGGGGGTCAGCCC. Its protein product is CASTQIGGQP. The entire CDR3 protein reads CASTQIGGQPQHF.

CDR3: CASSSIGGGGNTEAFF. CDR3 DNA (partial): TGTGCCAGCAGCTCCATAGGGGGAGGCGGGAACACTGAA. The gene calls are TRBV7-6 and TRBJ1-1; TRBD1 might be the D (6 bases). The CDR3 extends 3 residues past the end of the read, so its final part is completed from the germline J gene. V was pared by 4 bases and J by 1 base, with 16 bases between. Germline assignment: CDR1 SGHVS and CDR2 FNYEAQ. The CDR3 contains 16 residues.

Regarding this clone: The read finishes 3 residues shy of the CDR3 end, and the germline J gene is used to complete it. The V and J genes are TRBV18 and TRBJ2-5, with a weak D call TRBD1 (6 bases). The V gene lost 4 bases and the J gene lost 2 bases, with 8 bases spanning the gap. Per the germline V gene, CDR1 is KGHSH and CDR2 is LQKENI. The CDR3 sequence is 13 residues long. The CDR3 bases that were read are TGTGCCAGCTCACGACAGGTACAAGAGACC. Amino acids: CASSRQVQET. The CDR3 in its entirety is CASSRQVQETQYF.

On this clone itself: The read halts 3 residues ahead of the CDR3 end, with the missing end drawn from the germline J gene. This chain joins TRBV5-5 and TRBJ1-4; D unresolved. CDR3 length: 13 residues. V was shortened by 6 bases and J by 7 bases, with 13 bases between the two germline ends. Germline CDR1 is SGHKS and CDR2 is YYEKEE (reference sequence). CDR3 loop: CASTIAISEKLFF. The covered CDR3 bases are TGTGCCAGCACCATAGCTATAAGTGAAAAA.

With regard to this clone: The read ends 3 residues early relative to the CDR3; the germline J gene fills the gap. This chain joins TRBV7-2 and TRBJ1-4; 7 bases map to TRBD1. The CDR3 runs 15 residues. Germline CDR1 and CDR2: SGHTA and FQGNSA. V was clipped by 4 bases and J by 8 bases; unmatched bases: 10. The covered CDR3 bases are TGTGCCAGCAGCTATGGACAGGCGCTAGTAGAAAAA. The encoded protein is CASSYGQALVEK. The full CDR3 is CASSYGQALVEKLFF.

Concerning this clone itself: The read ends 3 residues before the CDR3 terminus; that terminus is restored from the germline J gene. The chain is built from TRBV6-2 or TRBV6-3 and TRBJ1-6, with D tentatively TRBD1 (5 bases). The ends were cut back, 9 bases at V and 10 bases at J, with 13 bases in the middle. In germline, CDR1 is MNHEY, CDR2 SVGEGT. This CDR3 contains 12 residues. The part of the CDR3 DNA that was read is TGTGCCAGTCAACCAGGGTCGTCACCC. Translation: CASQPGSSP. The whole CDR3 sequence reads CASQPGSSPLHF.

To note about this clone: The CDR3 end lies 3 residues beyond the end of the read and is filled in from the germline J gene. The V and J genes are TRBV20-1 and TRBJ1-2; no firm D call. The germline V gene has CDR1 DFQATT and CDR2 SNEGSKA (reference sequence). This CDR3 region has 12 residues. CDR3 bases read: TGCATAAGCGTCCCGTCCGCTAGGGGC. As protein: CISVPSARG. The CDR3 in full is CISVPSARGYTF.

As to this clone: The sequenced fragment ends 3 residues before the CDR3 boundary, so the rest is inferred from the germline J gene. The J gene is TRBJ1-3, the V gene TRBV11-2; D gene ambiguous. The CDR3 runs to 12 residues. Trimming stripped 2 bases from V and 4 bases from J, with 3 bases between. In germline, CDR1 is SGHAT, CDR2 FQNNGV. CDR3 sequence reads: CASSLQGNTIYF. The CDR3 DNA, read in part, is TGTGCCAGCAGCTTACAGGGAAACACC.

The CDR3 spells CASRRQLNTEAFF. The sequenced CDR3 bases are TGTGCCAGTAGGCGGCAGCTGAACACTGAA. V is TRBV19 and J is TRBJ1-1, with D uncertain. Read coverage stops 3 residues before the CDR3 terminus; the germline J gene supplies the remainder. V shed 6 bases and J shed 0 bases, with 8 bases lying between them. CDR3 length equals 13 residues. Looked up from germline, CDR1 is LNHDA and CDR2 is SQIVND (reference sequence). The variable domain in full, with the rest retrieved from reference TRBV19 and TRBJ1-1, is DGGITQSPKYLFRKEGQNVTLSCEQNLNHDAMYWYRQDPGQGLRLIYYSQIVNDFQKGDIAEGYSVSREKKESFPLTVTSAQKNPTAFYLCASRRQLNTEAFFGQGTRLTVV.

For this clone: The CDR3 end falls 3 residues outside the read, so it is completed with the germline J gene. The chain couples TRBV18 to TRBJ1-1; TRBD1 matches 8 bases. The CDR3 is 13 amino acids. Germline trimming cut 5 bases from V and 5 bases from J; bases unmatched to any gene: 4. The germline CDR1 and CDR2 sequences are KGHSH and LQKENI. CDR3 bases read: TGTGCCAGCTCAGTACAGGGGGGGACTGAA. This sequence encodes CASSVQGGTE. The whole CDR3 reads CASSVQGGTEAFF.

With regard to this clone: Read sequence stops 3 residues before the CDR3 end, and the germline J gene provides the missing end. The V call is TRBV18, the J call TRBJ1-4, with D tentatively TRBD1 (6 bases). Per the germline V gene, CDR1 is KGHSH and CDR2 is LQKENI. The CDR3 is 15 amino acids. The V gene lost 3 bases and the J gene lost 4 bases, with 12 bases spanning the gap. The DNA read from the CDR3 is TGTGCCAGCTCACCGCCAGGGGATGATAATGAAAAA. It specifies CASSPPGDDNEK. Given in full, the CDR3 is CASSPPGDDNEKLFF.

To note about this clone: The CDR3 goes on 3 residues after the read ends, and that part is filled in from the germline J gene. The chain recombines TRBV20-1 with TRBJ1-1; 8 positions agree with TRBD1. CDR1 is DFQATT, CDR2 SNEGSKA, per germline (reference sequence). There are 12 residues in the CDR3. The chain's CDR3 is CSVGQGPDQAFF. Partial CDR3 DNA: TGCAGTGTCGGACAGGGACCGGATCAA.

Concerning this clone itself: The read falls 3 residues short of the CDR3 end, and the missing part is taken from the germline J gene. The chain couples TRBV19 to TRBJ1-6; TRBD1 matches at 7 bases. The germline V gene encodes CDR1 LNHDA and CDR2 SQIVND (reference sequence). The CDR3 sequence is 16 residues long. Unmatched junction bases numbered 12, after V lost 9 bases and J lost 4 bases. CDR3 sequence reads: CASQSSGTAYNSPLHF. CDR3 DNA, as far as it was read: TGTGCCAGCCAGTCGTCCGGGACAGCTTATAATTCACCC.

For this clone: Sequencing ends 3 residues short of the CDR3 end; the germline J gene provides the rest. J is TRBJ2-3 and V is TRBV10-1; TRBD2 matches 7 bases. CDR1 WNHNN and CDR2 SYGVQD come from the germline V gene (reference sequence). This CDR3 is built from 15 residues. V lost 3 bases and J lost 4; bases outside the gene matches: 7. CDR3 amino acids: CASSEGLVGADTQYF. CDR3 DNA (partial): TGCGCCAGCAGTGAAGGACTAGTGGGGGCAGATACG.

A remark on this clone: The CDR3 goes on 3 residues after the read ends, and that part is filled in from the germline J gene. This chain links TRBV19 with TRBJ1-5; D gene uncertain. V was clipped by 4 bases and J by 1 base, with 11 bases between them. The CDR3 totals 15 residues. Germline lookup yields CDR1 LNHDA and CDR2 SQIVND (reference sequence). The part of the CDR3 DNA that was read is TGTGCCAGTAGTACAGGACTCTTAAGCAATCAGCCC. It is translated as CASSTGLLSNQP. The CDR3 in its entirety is CASSTGLLSNQPQHF.

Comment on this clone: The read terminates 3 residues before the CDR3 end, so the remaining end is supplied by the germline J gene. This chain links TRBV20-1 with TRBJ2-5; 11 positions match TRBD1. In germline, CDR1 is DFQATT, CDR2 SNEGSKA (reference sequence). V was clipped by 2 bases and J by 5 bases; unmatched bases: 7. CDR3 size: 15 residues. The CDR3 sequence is CSARPGQGDPETQYF. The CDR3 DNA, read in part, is TGCAGTGCTAGACCGGGACAGGGGGATCCGGAGACC.

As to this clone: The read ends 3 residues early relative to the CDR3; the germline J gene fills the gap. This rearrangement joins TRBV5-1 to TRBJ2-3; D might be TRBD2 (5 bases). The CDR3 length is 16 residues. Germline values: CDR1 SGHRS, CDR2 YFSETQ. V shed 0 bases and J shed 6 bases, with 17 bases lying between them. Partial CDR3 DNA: TGCGCCAGCAGCTTGGGAGTTGCTAGCCCGGGGGATACG. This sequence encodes CASSLGVASPGDT. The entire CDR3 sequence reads CASSLGVASPGDTQYF.